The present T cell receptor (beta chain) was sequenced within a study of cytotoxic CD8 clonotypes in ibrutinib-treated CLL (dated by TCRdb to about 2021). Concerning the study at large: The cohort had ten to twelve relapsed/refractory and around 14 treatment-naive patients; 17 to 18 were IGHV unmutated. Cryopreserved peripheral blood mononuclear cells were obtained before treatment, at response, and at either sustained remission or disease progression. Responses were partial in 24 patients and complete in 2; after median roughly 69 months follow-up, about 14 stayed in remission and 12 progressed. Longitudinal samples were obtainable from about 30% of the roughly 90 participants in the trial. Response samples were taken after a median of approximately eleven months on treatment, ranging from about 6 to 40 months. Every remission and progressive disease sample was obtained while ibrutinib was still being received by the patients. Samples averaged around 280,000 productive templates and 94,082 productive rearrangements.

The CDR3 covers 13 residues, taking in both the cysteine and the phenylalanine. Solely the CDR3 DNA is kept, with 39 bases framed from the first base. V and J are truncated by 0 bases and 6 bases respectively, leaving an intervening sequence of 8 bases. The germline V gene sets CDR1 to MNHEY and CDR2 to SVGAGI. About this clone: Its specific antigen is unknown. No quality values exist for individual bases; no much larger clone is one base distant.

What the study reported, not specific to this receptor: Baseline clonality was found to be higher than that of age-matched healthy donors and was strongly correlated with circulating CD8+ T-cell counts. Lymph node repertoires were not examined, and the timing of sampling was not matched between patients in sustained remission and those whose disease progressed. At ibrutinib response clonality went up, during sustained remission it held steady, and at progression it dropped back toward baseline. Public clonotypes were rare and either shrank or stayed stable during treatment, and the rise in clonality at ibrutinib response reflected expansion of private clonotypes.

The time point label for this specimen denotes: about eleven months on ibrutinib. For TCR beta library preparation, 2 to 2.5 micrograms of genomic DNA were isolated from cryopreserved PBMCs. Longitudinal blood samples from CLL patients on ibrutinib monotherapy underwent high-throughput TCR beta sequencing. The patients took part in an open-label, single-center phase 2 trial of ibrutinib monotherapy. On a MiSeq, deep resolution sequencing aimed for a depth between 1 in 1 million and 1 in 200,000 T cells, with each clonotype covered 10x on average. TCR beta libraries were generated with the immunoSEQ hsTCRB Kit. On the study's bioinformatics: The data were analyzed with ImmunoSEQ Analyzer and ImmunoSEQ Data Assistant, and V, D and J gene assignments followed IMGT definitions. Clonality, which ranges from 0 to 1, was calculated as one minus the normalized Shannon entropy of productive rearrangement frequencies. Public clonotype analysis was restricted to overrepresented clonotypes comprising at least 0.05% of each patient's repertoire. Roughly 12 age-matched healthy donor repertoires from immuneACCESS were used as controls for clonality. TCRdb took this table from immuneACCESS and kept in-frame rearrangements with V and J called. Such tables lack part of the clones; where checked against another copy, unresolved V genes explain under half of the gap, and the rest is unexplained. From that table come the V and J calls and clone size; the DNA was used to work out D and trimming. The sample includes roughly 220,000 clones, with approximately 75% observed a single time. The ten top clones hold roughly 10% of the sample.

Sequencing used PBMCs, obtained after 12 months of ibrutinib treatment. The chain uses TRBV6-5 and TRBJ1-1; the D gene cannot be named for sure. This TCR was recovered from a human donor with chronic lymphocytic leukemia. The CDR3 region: CASSYSLRPEAFF. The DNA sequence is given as TGTGCCAGCAGTTACTCTCTCAGGCCTGAAGCTTTCTTT.